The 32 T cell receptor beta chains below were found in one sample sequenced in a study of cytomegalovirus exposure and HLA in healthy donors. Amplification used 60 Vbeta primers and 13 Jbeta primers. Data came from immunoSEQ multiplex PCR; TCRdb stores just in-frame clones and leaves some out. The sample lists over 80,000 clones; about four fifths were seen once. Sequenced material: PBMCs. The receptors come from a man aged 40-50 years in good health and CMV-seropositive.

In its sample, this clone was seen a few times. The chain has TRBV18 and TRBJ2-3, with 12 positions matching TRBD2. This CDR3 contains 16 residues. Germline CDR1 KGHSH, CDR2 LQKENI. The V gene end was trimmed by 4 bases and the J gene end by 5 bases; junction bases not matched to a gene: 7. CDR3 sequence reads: CASSLIPGLAGDTQYF. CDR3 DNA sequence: TGTGCCAGCTCACTTATTCCGGGACTAGCGGGAGATACGCAGTATTTT. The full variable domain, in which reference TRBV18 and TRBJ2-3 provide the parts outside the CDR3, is NAGVMQNPRHLVRRRGQEARLRCSPMKGHSHVYWYRQLPEEGLKFMVYLQKENIIDESGMPKERFSAEFPKEGPSILRIQQVVRGDSAAYFCASSLIPGLAGDTQYFGPGTRLTVL.

CDR3 loop: CASSDGTGGEKLFF. The CDR3 DNA reads TGCGCCAGCAGCGACGGGACAGGGGGTGAAAAACTGTTTTTT. The chain couples TRBV5-1 to TRBJ1-4; 11 bases match TRBD1. The CDR3 extends over 14 amino acids. Germline CDR1 reads SGHRS; CDR2 reads YFSETQ. Trimming removed 4 bases from V and 7 bases from J; junction bases left unmatched: 3.

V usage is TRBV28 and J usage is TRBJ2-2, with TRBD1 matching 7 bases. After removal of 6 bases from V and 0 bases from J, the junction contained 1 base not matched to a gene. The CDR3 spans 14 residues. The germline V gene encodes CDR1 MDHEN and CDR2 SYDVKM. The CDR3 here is CASRQGSNTGELFF. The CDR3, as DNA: TGTGCCAGCAGACAGGGGTCGAACACCGGGGAGCTGTTTTTT.

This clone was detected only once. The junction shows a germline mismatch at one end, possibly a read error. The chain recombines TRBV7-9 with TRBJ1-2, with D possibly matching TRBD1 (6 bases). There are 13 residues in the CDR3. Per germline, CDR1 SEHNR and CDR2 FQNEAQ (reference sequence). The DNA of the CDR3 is TGTTCCAGCAGCGAAATCTACAGGGTTGGCTACACCTTC. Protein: CSSSEIYRVGYTF.

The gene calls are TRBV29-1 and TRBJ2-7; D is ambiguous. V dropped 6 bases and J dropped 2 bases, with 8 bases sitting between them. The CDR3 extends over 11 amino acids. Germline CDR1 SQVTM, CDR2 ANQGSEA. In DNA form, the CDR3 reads TGCAGCGTCTTTCGGGCCTACGAGCAGTACTTC. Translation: CSVFRAYEQYF.

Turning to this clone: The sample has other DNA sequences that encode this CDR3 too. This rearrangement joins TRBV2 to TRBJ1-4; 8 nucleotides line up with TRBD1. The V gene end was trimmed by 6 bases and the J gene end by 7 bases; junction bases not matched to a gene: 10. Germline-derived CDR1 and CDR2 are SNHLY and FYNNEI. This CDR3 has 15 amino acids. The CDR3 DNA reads TGTGCCAGCAGAGCCGGGACAGGCCTTAGTGAAAAACTGTTTTTT. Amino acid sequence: CASRAGTGLSEKLFF.

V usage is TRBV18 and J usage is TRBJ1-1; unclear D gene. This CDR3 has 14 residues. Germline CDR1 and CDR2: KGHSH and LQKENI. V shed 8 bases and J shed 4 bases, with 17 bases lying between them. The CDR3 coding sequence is TGTGCCAGCGAGCCCTACAGTGGCGCCACTGAAGCTTTCTTT. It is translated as CASEPYSGATEAFF. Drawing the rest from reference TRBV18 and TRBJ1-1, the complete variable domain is NAGVMQNPRHLVRRRGQEARLRCSPMKGHSHVYWYRQLPEEGLKFMVYLQKENIIDESGMPKERFSAEFPKEGPSILRIQQVVRGDSAAYFCASEPYSGATEAFFGQGTRLTVV.

CDR3 loop: CASISSSGTGFTEAFF. CDR3 nucleotides: TGTGCCAGCATCTCTTCCTCCGGGACAGGGTTCACTGAAGCTTTCTTT. V gene TRBV7-8 combines with J gene TRBJ1-1; 9 positions agree with TRBD1. The V gene's germline CDR1 is SGHVS and CDR2 FQNEAQ. The CDR3 extends over 16 amino acids. V was pared by 7 bases and J by 4 bases, with 13 bases of the junction left unmatched.

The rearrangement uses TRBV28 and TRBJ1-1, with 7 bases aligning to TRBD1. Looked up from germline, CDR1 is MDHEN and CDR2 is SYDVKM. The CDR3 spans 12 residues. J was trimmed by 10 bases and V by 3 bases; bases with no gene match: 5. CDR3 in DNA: TGTGCCAGCAGTTTGGGCAGGGGGTTAGCTTTCTTT. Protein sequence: CASSLGRGLAFF. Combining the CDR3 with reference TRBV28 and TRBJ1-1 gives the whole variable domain DVKVTQSSRYLVKRTGEKVFLECVQDMDHENMFWYRQDPGLGLRLIYFSYDVKMKEKGDIPEGYSVSREKKERFSLILESASTNQTSMYLCASSLGRGLAFFGQGTRLTVV.

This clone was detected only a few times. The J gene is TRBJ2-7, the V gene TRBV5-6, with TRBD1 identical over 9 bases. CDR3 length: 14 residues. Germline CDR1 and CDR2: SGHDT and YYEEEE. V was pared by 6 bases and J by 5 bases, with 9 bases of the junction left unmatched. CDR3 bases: TGTGCCAGCAATCCCGGGACAGGGACGAACGAGCAGTACTTC. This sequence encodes CASNPGTGTNEQYF.

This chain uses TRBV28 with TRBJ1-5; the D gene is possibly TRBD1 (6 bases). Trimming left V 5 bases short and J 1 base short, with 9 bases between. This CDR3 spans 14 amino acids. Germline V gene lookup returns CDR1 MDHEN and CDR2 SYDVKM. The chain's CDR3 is CASSPGQSNQPQHF. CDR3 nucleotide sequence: TGTGCCAGCAGTCCTGGACAGAGCAATCAGCCCCAGCATTTT. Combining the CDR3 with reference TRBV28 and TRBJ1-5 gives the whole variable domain DVKVTQSSRYLVKRTGEKVFLECVQDMDHENMFWYRQDPGLGLRLIYFSYDVKMKEKGDIPEGYSVSREKKERFSLILESASTNQTSMYLCASSPGQSNQPQHFGDGTRLSIL.

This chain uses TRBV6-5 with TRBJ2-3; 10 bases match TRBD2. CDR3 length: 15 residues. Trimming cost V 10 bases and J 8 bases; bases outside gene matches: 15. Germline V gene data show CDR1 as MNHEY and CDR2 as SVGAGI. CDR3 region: CATFKEGLAIGTQYF. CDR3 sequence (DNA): TGTGCCACCTTTAAGGAGGGACTAGCGATTGGTACGCAGTATTTT.

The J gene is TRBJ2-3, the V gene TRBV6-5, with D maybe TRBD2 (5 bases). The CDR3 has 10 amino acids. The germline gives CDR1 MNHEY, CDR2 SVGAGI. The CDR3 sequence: CATGKITQYF. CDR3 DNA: TGTGCGACCGGGAAAATAACGCAGTATTTT.

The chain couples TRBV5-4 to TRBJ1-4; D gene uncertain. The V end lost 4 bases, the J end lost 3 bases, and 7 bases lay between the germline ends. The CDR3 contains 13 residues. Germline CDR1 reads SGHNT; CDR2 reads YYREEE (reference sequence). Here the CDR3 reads CASSARANEKLFF. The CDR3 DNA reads TGTGCCAGCAGCGCACGGGCTAATGAAAAACTGTTTTTT.

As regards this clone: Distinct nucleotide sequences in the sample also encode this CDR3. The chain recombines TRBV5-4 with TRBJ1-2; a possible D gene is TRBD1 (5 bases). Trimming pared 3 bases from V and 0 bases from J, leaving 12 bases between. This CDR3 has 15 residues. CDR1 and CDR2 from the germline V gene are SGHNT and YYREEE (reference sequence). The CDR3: CASSSGTGANYGYTF. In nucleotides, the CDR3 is TGTGCCAGCAGCTCCGGGACGGGAGCTAACTATGGCTACACCTTC.

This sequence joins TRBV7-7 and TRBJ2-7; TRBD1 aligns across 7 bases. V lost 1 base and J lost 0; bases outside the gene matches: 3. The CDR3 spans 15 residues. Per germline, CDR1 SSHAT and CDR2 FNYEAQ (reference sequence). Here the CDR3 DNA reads TGTGCCAGCAGCTTAGGTCCAGGGGGCTCCTACGAGCAGTACTTC. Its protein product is CASSLGPGGSYEQYF.

CDR3 in DNA: TGCAGCGTTGAGTCGGACAGGGGGACCTCGGCTTTCTTT. Protein: CSVESDRGTSAFF. The chain is built from TRBV29-1 and TRBJ1-1; 10 positions agree with TRBD1. The germline V gene encodes CDR1 SQVTM and CDR2 ANQGSEA. With 3 bases clipped from V and 11 bases from J, the junction kept 9 bases outside the gene matches. The CDR3 is made up of 13 amino acids.

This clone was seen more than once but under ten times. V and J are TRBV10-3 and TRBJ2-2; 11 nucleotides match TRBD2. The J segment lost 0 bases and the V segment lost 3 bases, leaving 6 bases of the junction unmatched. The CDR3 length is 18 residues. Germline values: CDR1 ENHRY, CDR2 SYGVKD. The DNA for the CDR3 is TGTGCCATCAGTGAACTAGCGGGAGCCCATTCGAACACCGGGGAGCTGTTTTTT. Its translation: CAISELAGAHSNTGELFF.

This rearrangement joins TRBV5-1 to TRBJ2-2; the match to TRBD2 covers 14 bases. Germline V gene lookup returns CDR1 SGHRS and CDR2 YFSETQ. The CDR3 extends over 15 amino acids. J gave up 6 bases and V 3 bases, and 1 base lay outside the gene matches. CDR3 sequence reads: CASSSGLAGAGELFF. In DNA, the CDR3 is TGCGCCAGCAGCTCGGGACTAGCGGGAGCCGGGGAGCTGTTTTTT. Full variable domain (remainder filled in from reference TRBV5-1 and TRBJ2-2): KAGVTQTPRYLIKTRGQQVTLSCSPISGHRSVSWYQQTPGQGLQFLFEYFSETQRNKGNFPGRFSGRQFSNSRSEMNVSTLELGDSALYLCASSSGLAGAGELFFGEGSRLTVL.

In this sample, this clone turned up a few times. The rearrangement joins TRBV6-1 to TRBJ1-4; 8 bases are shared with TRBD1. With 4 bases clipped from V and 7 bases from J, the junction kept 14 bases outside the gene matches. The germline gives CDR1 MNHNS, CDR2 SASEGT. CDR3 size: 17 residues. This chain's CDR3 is CASSALGLQGVGEKLFF. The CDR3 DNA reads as TGTGCCAGCAGTGCCCTGGGATTACAGGGGGTCGGTGAAAAACTGTTTTTT.

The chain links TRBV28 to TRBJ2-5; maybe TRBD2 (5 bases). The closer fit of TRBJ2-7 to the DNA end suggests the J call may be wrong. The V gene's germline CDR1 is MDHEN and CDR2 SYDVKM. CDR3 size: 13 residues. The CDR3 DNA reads TGTGCCAGCAGCGGGGTCGAGGTTTTCGAGCAGTACTTC. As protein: CASSGVEVFEQYF.

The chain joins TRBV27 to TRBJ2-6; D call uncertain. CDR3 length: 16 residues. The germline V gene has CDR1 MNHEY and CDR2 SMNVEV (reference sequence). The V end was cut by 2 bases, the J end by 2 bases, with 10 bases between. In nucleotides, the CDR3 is TGTGCCAGCAGTTTACAGGATTCTGCTGGGGCCAACGTCCTGACTTTC. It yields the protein CASSLQDSAGANVLTF. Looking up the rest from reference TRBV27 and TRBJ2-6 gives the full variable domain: EAQVTQNPRYLITVTGKKLTVTCSQNMNHEYMSWYRQDPGLGLRQIYYSMNVEVTDKGDVPEGYKVSRKEKRNFPLILESPSPNQTSLYFCASSLQDSAGANVLTFGAGSRLTVL.

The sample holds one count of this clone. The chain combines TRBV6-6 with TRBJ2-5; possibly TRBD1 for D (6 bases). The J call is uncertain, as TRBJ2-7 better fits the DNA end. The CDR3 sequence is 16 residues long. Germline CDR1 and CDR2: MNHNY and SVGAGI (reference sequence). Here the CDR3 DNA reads TGTGCCAGCAGCACCGTGGGCAGGGGTCAAACCTACGAGCAGTACTTC. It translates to CASSTVGRGQTYEQYF.

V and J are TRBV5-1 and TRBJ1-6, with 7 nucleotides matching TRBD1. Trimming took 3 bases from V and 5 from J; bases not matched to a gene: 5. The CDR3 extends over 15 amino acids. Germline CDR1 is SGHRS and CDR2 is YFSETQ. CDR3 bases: TGCGCCAGCAGCTCGACAGGGCAAGATAATTCACCCCTCCACTTT. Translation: CASSSTGQDNSPLHF.

CDR3 sequence reads: CASSVRQSMNTEAFF. The CDR3 DNA is TGTGCCAGCAGCGTCAGACAGAGCATGAACACTGAAGCTTTCTTT. The chain employs TRBV9 and TRBJ1-1; possibly TRBD1 for D (5 bases). Trimming shortened V by 2 bases and J by 0 bases, and 11 bases separated the two germline ends. This CDR3 spans 15 amino acids. Germline values: CDR1 SGDLS, CDR2 YYNGEE.

The CDR3 DNA is TGCGCCAGCAGCGCTACTAGCGGGGGGGCCTACAATGAGCAGTTCTTC. It encodes CASSATSGGAYNEQFF. The J gene is TRBJ2-1, the V gene TRBV5-1; the match to TRBD2 covers 13 bases. V was clipped by 4 bases and J by 2 bases; unmatched bases: 3. CDR1 is SGHRS and CDR2 is YFSETQ in the germline V gene. The CDR3 consists of 16 residues.

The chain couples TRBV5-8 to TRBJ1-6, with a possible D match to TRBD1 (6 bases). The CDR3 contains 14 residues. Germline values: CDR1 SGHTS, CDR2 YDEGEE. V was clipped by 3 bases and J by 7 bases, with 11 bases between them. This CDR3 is CASSYRVGNSPLHF. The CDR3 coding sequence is TGTGCCAGCAGCTACAGGGTTGGGAATTCACCCCTCCACTTT. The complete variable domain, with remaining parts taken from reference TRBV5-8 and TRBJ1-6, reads EAGVTQSPTHLIKTRGQQATLRCSPISGHTSVYWYQQALGLGLQFLLWYDEGEERNRGNFPPRFSGRQFPNYSSELNVNALELEDSALYLCASSYRVGNSPLHFGNGTRLTVT.

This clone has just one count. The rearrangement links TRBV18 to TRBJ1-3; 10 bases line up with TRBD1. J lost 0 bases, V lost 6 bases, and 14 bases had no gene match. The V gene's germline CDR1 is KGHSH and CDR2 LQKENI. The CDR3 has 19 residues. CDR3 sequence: CASSPSGTGAYYSGNTIYF. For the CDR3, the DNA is TGTGCCAGCTCGCCGTCCGGGACAGGGGCCTACTACTCTGGAAACACCATATATTTT.

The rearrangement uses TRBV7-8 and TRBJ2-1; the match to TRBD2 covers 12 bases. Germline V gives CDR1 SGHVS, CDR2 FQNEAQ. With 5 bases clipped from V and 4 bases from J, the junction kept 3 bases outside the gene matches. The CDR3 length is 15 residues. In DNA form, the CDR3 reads TGTGCCAGCAGCCCTAGCGGGAGGGGATACAATGAGCAGTTCTTC. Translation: CASSPSGRGYNEQFF. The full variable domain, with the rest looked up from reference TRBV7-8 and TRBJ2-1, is GAGVSQSPRYKVAKRGQDVALRCDPISGHVSLFWYQQALGQGPEFLTYFQNEAQLDKSGLPSDRFFAERPEGSVSTLKIQRTQQEDSAVYLCASSPSGRGYNEQFFGPGTRLTVL.

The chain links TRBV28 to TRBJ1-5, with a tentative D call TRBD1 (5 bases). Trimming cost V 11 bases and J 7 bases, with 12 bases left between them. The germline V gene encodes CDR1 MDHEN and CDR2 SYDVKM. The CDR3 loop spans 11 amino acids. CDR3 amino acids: CASGGEQPQHF. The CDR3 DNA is TGTGCCTCGGGGGGTGAGCAGCCCCAGCATTTT.

The CDR3: CASSLSGQGTNTEAFF. The CDR3 bases are TGCGCCAGCAGCTTATCGGGACAGGGGACGAACACTGAAGCTTTCTTT. The rearrangement joins TRBV5-1 to TRBJ1-1, with 10 positions matching TRBD1. The CDR3 consists of 16 residues. Germline V lookup: CDR1 SGHRS, CDR2 YFSETQ. The ends lost 2 bases at V and 1 base at J; junction bases unmatched: 5.

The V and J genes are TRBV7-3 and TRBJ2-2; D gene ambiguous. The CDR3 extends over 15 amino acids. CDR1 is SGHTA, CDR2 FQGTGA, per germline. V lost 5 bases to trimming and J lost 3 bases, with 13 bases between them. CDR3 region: CASSPSWRDTGELFF. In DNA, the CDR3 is TGTGCCAGCAGCCCCTCCTGGAGAGACACCGGGGAGCTGTTTTTT.